This T cell receptor (beta chain) was captured by sequencing in a study of T cell responses to AZD1222 COVID-19 vaccine. Study-wide points: Recipients of two AZD1222 doses showed rising Spike-specific TCR breadth and depth. At study baseline, merely roughly 6 AZD1222 recipients were seropositive.

Repertoires were generated with immunoSEQ multiplex PCR, while TCRdb's copy carries only in-frame clones and drops some. The sample contains nearly 110,000 clones, approximately 88% of which appear only once. As for this clone: Its antigen is unidentified.

V was pared by 4 bases and J by 4 bases, with 13 bases of the junction left unmatched. The CDR3 is 16 residues long. CDR1 and CDR2 from the germline V gene are MNHNS and SASEGT. The sample in question was peripheral blood, obtained on day 0 of AZD1222 vaccination. The clonotype comes from an adult in good health. J is TRBJ2-7 and V is TRBV6-1; 7 bases align to TRBD1. DNA for the CDR3: TGTGCCAGCAGTGCCGGGAAACTCGGGACAGATTACGAGCAGTACTTC. This translates into CASSAGKLGTDYEQYF.